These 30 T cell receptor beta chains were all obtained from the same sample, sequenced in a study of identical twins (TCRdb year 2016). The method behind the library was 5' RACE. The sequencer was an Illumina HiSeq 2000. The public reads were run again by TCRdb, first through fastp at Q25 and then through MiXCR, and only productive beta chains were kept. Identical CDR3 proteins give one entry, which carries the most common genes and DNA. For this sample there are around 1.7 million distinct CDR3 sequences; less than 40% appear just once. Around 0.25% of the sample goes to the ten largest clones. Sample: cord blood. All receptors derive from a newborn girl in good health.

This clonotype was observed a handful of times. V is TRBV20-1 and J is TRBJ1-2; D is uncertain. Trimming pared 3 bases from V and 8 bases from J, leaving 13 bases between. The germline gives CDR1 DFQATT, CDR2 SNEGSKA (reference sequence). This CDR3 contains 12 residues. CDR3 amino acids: CSASRQSEGYTF. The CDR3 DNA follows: TGCAGTGCTAGTCGGCAGAGTGAGGGCTACACCTTC.

Written as DNA, the CDR3 is TGTGCCAGCAGTTTTTCCGGGACGGATTCCCACGAGCAGTACTTC. This sequence encodes CASSFSGTDSHEQYF. The chain couples TRBV28 to TRBJ2-7; tentatively, D is TRBD1 or TRBD2 (5 bases each). In germline, CDR1 is MDHEN, CDR2 SYDVKM. The CDR3 is 15 amino acids. Trimming took 3 bases from V and 5 from J, leaving 17 bases between them.

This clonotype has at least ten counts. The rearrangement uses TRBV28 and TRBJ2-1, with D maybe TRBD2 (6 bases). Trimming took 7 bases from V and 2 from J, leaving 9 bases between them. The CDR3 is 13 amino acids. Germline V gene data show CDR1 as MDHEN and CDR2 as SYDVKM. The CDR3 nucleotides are TGTGCCAGCACCGGCGGGGCCTACAATGAGCAGTTCTTC. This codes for CASTGGAYNEQFF.

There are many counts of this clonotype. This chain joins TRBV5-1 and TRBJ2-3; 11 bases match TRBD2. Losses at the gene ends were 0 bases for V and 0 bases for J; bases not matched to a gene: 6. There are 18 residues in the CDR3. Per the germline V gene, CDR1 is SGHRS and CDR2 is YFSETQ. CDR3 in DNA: TGCGCCAGCAGCTTGGCGCGCTGGACTAGCGGGAGCACAGATACGCAGTATTTT. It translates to CASSLARWTSGSTDTQYF.

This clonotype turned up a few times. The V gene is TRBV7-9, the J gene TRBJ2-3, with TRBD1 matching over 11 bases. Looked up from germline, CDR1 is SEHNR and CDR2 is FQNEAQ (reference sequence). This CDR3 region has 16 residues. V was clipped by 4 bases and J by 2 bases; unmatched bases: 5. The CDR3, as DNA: TGTGCCAGCAGCTCCGGACAGGGGGCGTCCACAGATACGCAGTATTTT. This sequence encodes CASSSGQGASTDTQYF.

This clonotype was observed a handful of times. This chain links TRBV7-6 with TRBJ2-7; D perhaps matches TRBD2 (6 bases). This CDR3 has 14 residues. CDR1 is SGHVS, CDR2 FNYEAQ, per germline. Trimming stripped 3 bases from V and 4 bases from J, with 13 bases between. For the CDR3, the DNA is TGTGCCAGCAGCTTGAAGCGGGCGCATTACGAGCAGTACTTC. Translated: CASSLKRAHYEQYF.

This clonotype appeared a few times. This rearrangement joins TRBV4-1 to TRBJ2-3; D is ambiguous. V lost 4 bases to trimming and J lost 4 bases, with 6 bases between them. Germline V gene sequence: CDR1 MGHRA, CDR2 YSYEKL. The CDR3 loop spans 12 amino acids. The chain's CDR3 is CASSRPSDTQYF. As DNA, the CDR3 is TGCGCCAGCAGCCGTCCCTCAGATACGCAGTATTTT.

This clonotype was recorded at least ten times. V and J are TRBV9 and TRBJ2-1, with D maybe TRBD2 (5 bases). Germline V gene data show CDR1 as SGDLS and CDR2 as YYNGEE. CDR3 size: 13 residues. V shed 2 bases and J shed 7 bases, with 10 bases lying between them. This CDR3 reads CASSVSGRNEQFF. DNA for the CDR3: TGTGCCAGCAGCGTCTCGGGGAGAAATGAGCAGTTCTTC.

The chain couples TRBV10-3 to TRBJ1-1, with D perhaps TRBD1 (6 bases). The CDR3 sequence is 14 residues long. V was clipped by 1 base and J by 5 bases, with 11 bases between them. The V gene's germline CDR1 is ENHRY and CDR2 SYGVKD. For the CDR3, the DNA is TGTGCCATCAGTGAGTTCGGGGGGCCTACTGAAGCTTTCTTT. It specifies CAISEFGGPTEAFF.

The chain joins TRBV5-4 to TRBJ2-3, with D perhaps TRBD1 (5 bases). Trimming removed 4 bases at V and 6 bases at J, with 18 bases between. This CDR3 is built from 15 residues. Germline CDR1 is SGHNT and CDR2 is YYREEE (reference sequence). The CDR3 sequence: CASSHRQSMADTQYF. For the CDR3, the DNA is TGTGCCAGCAGCCATAGACAGAGTATGGCGGATACGCAGTATTTT.

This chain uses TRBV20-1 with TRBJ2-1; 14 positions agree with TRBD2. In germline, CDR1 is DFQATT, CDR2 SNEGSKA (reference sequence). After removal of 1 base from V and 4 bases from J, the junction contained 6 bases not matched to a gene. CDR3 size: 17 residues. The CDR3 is CSARGLAGGPEYNEQFF. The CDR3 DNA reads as TGCAGTGCTAGAGGACTAGCGGGAGGGCCGGAATACAATGAGCAGTTCTTC.

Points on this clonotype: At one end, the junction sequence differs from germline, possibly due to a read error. CDR3 in amino acids: CAIGAGAPSFEQYF. The CDR3 coding sequence is TGTGCCATCGGAGCGGGAGCTCCATCCTTCGAGCAGTACTTC. The chain uses TRBV10-3 and TRBJ2-7; 8 positions match TRBD2. The germline gives CDR1 ENHRY, CDR2 SYGVKD. This CDR3 region has 14 residues.

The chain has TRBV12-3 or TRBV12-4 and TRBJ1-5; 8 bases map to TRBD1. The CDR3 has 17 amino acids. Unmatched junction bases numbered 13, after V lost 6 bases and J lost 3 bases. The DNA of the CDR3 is TGTGCCAGCAGCTTTTCCCCGACAGGGGCCCCCAATCAGCCCCAGCATTTT. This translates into CASSFSPTGAPNQPQHF.

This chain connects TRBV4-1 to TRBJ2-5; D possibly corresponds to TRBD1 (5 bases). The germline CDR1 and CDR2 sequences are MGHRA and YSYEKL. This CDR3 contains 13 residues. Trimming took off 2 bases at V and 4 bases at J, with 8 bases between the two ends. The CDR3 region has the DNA TGCGCCAGCAGCCAATTTGGGGCAGAGACCCAGTACTTC. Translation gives CASSQFGAETQYF.

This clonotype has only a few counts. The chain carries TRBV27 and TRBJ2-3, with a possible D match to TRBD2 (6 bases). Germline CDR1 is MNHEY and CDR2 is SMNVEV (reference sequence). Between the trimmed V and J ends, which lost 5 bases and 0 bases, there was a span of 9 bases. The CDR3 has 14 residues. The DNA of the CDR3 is TGTGCCAGCAGTGCGGGGTTTAGCACAGATACGCAGTATTTT. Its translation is CASSAGFSTDTQYF.

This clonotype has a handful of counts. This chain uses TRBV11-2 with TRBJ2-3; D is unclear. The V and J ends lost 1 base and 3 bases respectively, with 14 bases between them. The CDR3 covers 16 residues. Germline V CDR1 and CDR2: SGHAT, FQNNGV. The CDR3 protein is CASSLARTFYTDTQYF. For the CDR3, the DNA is TGTGCCAGCAGCTTAGCCCGGACCTTTTATACAGATACGCAGTATTTT.

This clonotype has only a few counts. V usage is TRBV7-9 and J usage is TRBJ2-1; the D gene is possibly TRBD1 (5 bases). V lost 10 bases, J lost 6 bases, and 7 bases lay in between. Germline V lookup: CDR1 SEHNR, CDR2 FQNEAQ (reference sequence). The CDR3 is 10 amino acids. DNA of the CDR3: TGTGCCATTAGGGGCAATGAGCAGTTCTTC. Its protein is CAIRGNEQFF.

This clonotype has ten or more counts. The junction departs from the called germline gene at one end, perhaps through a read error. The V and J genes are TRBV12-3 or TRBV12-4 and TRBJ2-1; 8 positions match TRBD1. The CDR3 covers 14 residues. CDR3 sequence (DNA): TGTGCCAGCAGCTTAGGACAGGGTTACAATGAGCAGTTCTTC. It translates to CASSLGQGYNEQFF.

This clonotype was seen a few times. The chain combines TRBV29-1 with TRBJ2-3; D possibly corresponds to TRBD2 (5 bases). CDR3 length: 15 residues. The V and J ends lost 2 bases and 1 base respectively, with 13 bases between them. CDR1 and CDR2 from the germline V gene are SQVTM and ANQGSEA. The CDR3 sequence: CSVEIWGDRTDTQYF. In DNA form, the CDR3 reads TGCAGCGTTGAAATTTGGGGAGATCGCACAGATACGCAGTATTTT.

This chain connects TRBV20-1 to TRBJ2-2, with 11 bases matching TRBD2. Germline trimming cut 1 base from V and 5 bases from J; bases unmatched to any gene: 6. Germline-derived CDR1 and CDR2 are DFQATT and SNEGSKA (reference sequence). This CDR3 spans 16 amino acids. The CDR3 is CSARALAGGGTGELFF. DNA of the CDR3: TGCAGTGCTAGAGCGCTAGCGGGAGGTGGGACCGGGGAGCTGTTTTTT.

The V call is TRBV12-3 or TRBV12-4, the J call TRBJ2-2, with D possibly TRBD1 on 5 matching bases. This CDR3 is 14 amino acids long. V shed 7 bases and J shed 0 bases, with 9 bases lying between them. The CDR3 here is CASTRRANTGELFF. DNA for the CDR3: TGTGCCAGCACCCGCAGGGCGAACACCGGGGAGCTGTTTTTT.

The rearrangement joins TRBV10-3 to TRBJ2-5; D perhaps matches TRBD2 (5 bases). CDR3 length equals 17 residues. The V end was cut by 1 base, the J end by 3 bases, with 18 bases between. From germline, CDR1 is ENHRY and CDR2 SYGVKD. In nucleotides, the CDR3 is TGTGCCATCAGTGAGTTGATTCGGATGGACGGGAAAGAGACCCAGTACTTC. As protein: CAISELIRMDGKETQYF.

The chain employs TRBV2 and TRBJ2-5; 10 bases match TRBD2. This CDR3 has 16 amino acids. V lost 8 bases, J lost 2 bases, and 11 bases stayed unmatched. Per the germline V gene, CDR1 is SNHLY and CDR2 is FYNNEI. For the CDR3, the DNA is TGTGCCAGCCATCGCCCGGGACTAGCGAGACAAGAGACCCAGTACTTC. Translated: CASHRPGLARQETQYF. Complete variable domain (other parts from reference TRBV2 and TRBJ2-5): EPEVTQTPSHQVTQMGQEVILRCVPISNHLYFYWYRQILGQKVEFLVSFYNNEISEKSEIFDDQFSVERPDGSNFTLKIRSTKLEDSAMYFCASHRPGLARQETQYFGPGTRLLVL.

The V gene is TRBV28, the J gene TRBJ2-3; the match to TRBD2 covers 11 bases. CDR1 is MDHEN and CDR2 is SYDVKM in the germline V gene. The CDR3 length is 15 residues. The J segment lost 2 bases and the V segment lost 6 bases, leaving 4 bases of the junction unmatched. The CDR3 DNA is TGTGCCAGCAGCGCGGGACTAGCGGACACAGATACGCAGTATTTT. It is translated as CASSAGLADTDTQYF.

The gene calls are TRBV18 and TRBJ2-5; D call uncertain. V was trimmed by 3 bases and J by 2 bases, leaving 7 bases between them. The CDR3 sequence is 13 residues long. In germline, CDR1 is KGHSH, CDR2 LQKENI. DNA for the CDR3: TGTGCCAGCTCACCCTGTCTTCAAGAGACCCAGTACTTC. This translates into CASSPCLQETQYF.

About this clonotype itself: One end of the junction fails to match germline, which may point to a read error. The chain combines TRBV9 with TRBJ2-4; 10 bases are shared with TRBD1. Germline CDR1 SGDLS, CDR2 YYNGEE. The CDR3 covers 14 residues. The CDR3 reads CAGTRQGAKNIRYF. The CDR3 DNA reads TGTGCCGGGACTCGACAGGGGGCCAAAAACATTCGGTACTTC.

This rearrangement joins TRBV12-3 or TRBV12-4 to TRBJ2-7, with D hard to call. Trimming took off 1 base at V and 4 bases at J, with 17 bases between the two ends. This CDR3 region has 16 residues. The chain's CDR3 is CASSLGLALGSYEQYF. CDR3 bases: TGTGCCAGCAGTTTAGGTCTGGCTCTTGGGTCATACGAGCAGTACTTC.

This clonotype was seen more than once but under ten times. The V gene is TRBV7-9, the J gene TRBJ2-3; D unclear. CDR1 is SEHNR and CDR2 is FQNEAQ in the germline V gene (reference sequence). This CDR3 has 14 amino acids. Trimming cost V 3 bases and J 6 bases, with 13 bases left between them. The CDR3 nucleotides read TGTGCCAGCAGCTTCACGACTCGGGCCGATACGCAGTATTTT. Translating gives CASSFTTRADTQYF.

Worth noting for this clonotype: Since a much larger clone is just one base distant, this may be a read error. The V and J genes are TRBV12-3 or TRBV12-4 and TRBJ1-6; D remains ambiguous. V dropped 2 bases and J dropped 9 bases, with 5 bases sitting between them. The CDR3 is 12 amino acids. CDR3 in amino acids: CASSLWVSPLHF. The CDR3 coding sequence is TGTGCCAGCAGTTTATGGGTTTCACCCCTCCACTTT.

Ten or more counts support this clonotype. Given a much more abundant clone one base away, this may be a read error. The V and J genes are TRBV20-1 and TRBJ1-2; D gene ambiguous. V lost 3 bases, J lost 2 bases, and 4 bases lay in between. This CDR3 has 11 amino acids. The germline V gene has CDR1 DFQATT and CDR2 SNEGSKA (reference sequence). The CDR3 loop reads CSASDNYGYTF. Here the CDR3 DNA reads TGCAGTGCTAGTGACAACTATGGCTACACCTTC.